This entry lists 12 T cell receptor beta chains sequenced from one sample in a study of cytomegalovirus exposure and HLA in healthy donors. With 60 Vbeta and 13 Jbeta primers, the PCR was carried out. The table came from immunoSEQ multiplex PCR; TCRdb's copy has only in-frame clones and leaves some out. The profile shows more than 95,000 clones, roughly three quarters of them singletons. The sequenced sample was PBMCs. The receptor source for this set is a male donor in good health and CMV-seronegative.

This chain joins TRBV19 and TRBJ2-5; 8 nucleotides align to TRBD2. Germline-derived CDR1 and CDR2 are LNHDA and SQIVND (reference sequence). The CDR3 loop spans 16 amino acids. Trimming at V came to 6 bases and at J to 2 bases, leaving 11 bases not matched to a gene. In DNA form, the CDR3 reads TGTGCCAGTAGCTCCTTGGGCCTAGCGGGTCAAGAGACCCAGTACTTC. Translated: CASSSLGLAGQETQYF.

The CDR3 is CASSFVGGIDEQFF. The DNA for the CDR3 is TGTGCCAGTAGTTTCGTCGGCGGCATCGATGAGCAGTTCTTC. The V gene is TRBV19, the J gene TRBJ2-1; no firm D call. The length of the CDR3 is 14 residues. V shed 5 bases and J shed 8 bases, with 16 bases lying between them. CDR1 and CDR2 from the germline V gene are LNHDA and SQIVND (reference sequence). The variable domain in full, completed from reference TRBV19 and TRBJ2-1, reads DGGITQSPKYLFRKEGQNVTLSCEQNLNHDAMYWYRQDPGQGLRLIYYSQIVNDFQKGDIAEGYSVSREKKESFPLTVTSAQKNPTAFYLCASSFVGGIDEQFFGPGTRLTVL.

This clone was observed a single time. The rearrangement joins TRBV28 to TRBJ1-4, with 8 bases lining up with TRBD1. Per the germline V gene, CDR1 is MDHEN and CDR2 is SYDVKM. The CDR3 runs 15 residues. The V and J ends lost 5 bases and 8 bases, in that order; junction bases with no gene match: 10. The chain's CDR3 is CASSPWDRRNEKLFF. As DNA, the CDR3 is TGTGCCAGCAGTCCATGGGACAGGCGGAACGAAAAACTGTTTTTT.

As DNA, the CDR3 is TGTGCCAGCAGTTACGGGACAAATTCACCCCTCCACTTT. This codes for CASSYGTNSPLHF. V usage is TRBV6-5 and J usage is TRBJ1-6, with a possible D match to TRBD1 (6 bases). V lost 2 bases and J 7 bases, leaving 6 bases between the germline ends. The CDR3 totals 13 residues. The germline CDR1 and CDR2 sequences are MNHEY and SVGAGI.

CDR3 amino acids: CASSPPWGDNYGYTF. The CDR3 coding sequence is TGTGCCAGCTCACCACCGTGGGGGGATAACTATGGCTACACCTTC. This sequence joins TRBV18 and TRBJ1-2, with D possibly being TRBD1 (5 bases). The CDR3 totals 15 residues. V gave up 0 bases and J gave up 1 base, with 9 bases separating them. Germline V gives CDR1 KGHSH, CDR2 LQKENI.

Details on this clone: A read error may produce the germline difference seen at one junction end. Other nucleotide sequences from this sample produce the same CDR3. The gene calls are TRBV19 and TRBJ2-5; 8 nucleotides agree with TRBD1. The CDR3 runs to 13 residues. The V gene's germline CDR1 is LNHDA and CDR2 SQIVND (reference sequence). The CDR3 region is CASSRTGPGTQYF. The CDR3 coding sequence is TGTGCCAGTAGTCGGACAGGGCCGGGGACCCAATACTTC.

The rearrangement uses TRBV7-3 and TRBJ1-3; D is ambiguous. V was trimmed by 5 bases and J by 2 bases, leaving 10 bases between them. Per the germline V gene, CDR1 is SGHTA and CDR2 is FQGTGA. CDR3 length equals 14 residues. CDR3 nucleotide sequence: TGTGCCAGCAGCCAAACAGCTACTGGAAACACCATATATTTT. It translates to CASSQTATGNTIYF.

This rearrangement joins TRBV9 to TRBJ2-3, with 7 bases identical to TRBD1. The CDR3 runs to 15 residues. Germline loops: CDR1 SGDLS, CDR2 YYNGEE. The V segment lost 2 bases and the J segment 2 bases; nucleotides outside the gene matches: 5. CDR3 residues: CASSVSQGPTDTQYF. CDR3 coding DNA: TGTGCCAGCAGCGTTTCACAGGGGCCCACAGATACGCAGTATTTT.

V usage is TRBV4-2 and J usage is TRBJ2-1; D might be TRBD2 (5 bases). In germline, CDR1 is LGHNA, CDR2 YNFKEQ. The V gene lost 4 bases and the J gene lost 10 bases, with 17 bases spanning the gap. The CDR3 extends over 14 amino acids. The CDR3 DNA sequence: TGTGCCAGCAGCCTCCTGAAGGGAGCGAGCGAGCAGTTCTTC. Residues: CASSLLKGASEQFF.

The rearrangement joins TRBV7-8 to TRBJ2-1, with 9 bases fitting TRBD2. This CDR3 has 14 residues. The germline V gene encodes CDR1 SGHVS and CDR2 FQNEAQ. V lost 5 bases and J lost 7; bases outside the gene matches: 6. In nucleotides, the CDR3 is TGTGCCAGCAGCGACTTAGCGGGAGCGAATGAGCAGTTCTTC. This encodes CASSDLAGANEQFF.

This sequence joins TRBV7-9 and TRBJ1-2; D is uncertain. CDR3 length: 14 amino acids. Germline lookup yields CDR1 SEHNR and CDR2 FQNEAQ (reference sequence). V dropped 3 bases and J dropped 3 bases, with 11 bases sitting between them. DNA for the CDR3: TGTGCCAGCAGCTTCGGCTCCGGAGACTATGGCTACACCTTC. Residues: CASSFGSGDYGYTF.

The chain employs TRBV13 and TRBJ2-3, with TRBD2 matching 14 bases. J lost 2 bases, V lost 5 bases, and 3 bases had no gene match. Germline lookup yields CDR1 PRHDT and CDR2 FYEKMQ (reference sequence). This CDR3 has 16 residues. CDR3 in amino acids: CASSTTSGRVTDTQYF. The CDR3 nucleotides are TGTGCCAGCAGCACGACTAGCGGGAGGGTCACAGATACGCAGTATTTT.